Listed below are T cell receptor beta chains from one sample, sequenced in a study of T cell repertoires in cytomegalovirus infection. TCRdb analysed the reads with MiXCR anew, one entry per CDR3 protein. The sample carries around 71,000 distinct CDR3 sequences, approximately 20% recorded once. These receptors' antigens are unknown. The sequencing here drew on CD8+ T cells from cultured PBMCs, taken from culture after CMV antigen stimulation. The origin of the receptors is a human donor in good health (CMV status not recorded). Some clones in this sample may be carry-over from other donors' samples. CDR3s include the opening cysteine and the closing phenylalanine or tryptophan. A D gene is named only where the DNA matches it firmly. Clone size is not always given. Where it is, it says once, few, many or a class for expanded clones.

DNA	CDR3	D	size	V	J
TGTGCCAGTAGTACACAGGGGGCGCGGACTGAAGCTTTCTTT	CASSTQGARTEAFF	TRBD1	-	TRBV19	TRBJ1-1
TGTGCCAGCAGCACGACAAGAAGGGGTATTAATGAAAAACTGTTTTTT	CASSTTRRGINEKLFF	-	-	TRBV7-9	TRBJ1-4
TGTGCCAGCACCTCAGGTCCTGGCTACACCTTC	CASTSGPGYTF	-	-	TRBV12-3/TRBV12-4	TRBJ1-2
TGTGCCAGCAGCTCGACAGGGAGCGACGACGAGCAGTACTTC	CASSSTGSDDEQYF	TRBD1	-	TRBV7-2	TRBJ2-7
TGTGCCAGCAGTTGGGGACAAGGAATAGATACGCAGTATTTT	CASSWGQGIDTQYF	-	many	TRBV6-5	TRBJ2-3
TGCAGTGCTAGCCGCCTTCTACAGGAGGGGAACACTGAAGCCTTCTTT	CSASRLLQEGNTEAFF	-	-	TRBV20-1	TRBJ1-1
TGTGCCAGCAGCCAGGACAGGGGCGCGGCCTACGAGCAGTACTTC	CASSQDRGAAYEQYF	TRBD1	-	TRBV7-6	TRBJ2-7
TGTGCCAGCAGCGCTGCAGGCGGGAGCTCCTACGAGCAGTACTTC	CASSAAGGSSYEQYF	TRBD2	-	TRBV7-2	TRBJ2-7
TGTGCCAGCAGCCGGACAGGAAACTACAATGAGCAGTTCTTC	CASSRTGNYNEQFF	TRBD1	many	TRBV11-1	TRBJ2-1
TGTGCCAGCAGCCTGGGACAGTTACCACGGCCCCAGCATTTT	CASSLGQLPRPQHF	TRBD1	-	TRBV12-3/TRBV12-4	TRBJ1-5
TGTGCCAGCAGTTACGCACTACAGGGGAACACTGAAGCTTTCTTT	CASSYALQGNTEAFF	-	many	TRBV6-5	TRBJ1-1
TGTGCCAGCAGTTACTGGCAGGGTGGAACTACTAATGAAAAACTGTTTTTT	CASSYWQGGTTNEKLFF	-	-	TRBV6-6	TRBJ1-4
TGTGCCAGCACCACCGTCCCCTACAATGAGCAGTTCTTC	CASTTVPYNEQFF	-	few	TRBV6-5	TRBJ2-1
TGCGCCAGCAGCTTGGGACGACAGGGGTTCAGAGGCGAGCAGTACTTC	CASSLGRQGFRGEQYF	TRBD1	-	TRBV5-1	TRBJ2-7
TGTGCCAGCAGCTTTCCAGGGAGGGTCCACAATGAGCAGTTCTTC	CASSFPGRVHNEQFF	TRBD2	-	TRBV7-2	TRBJ2-1
TGCAGCGTTGATCTTACGATCTATGGCTACACCTTC	CSVDLTIYGYTF	-	few	TRBV29-1	TRBJ1-2
TGTGCCAGCAGCCAAGAATGGGGGACAGGGGAAGGCTACACCTTC	CASSQEWGTGEGYTF	TRBD1	few	TRBV4-2	TRBJ1-2
TGTGCCAGCAGCCCCTCACAGGGGAGTAATGAAGCTTTCTTT	CASSPSQGSNEAFF	TRBD1	few	TRBV7-6	TRBJ1-1
TGTGCCAGCAGCCTGTCCGGGGGAAGCGGGGCCAATGAGCAGTTCTTC	CASSLSGGSGANEQFF	TRBD2	-	TRBV6-2/TRBV6-3	TRBJ2-1
TGTGCCAGCAGCTTCGCCGGGCCGTACCCTAATTCACCCCTCCACTTT	CASSFAGPYPNSPLHF	-	-	TRBV7-2	TRBJ1-6
TGTGCCAGCAGTCCCCTTTGGGGACCTAACACCGGGGAGCTGTTTTTT	CASSPLWGPNTGELFF	-	-	TRBV6-1	TRBJ2-2
TGTGCCAGCGTAGGAGATCGGACCGGGGAGCTGTTTTTT	CASVGDRTGELFF	-	few	TRBV6-6	TRBJ2-2
TGTGCCAGCAGTTTAGCTTGGAACACTGAAGCTTTCTTT	CASSLAWNTEAFF	-	-	TRBV12-3/TRBV12-4	TRBJ1-1
TGTGCCAGCAGCCCTCGTTGGGAGGAGAATGAGCAGTTCTTC	CASSPRWEENEQFF	-	-	TRBV7-9	TRBJ2-1
TGTGCCAGCAGCTTAGCGGCCGACTACTACGAGCAGTACTTC	CASSLAADYYEQYF	-	few	TRBV7-9	TRBJ2-7
TGTGCCAGCAGTTTAACAGGGGGCTCTGGAAACACCATATATTTT	CASSLTGGSGNTIYF	TRBD1	-	TRBV12-3/TRBV12-4	TRBJ1-3
TGCGCCAGCAGCCAGCGACCCCCCCCCACAGGGGCCATGAACACTGAAGCTTTCTTT	CASSQRPPPTGAMNTEAFF	TRBD1	-	TRBV4-1	TRBJ1-1
TGTGCCAGCAGCTTAGGGCAGGGCCACTCCTCTGGAAACACCATATATTTT	CASSLGQGHSSGNTIYF	-	few	TRBV7-6	TRBJ1-3
TGTGCCAGCAGCTTAGATAGGGACCAGACCAACACCGGGGAGCTGTTTTTT	CASSLDRDQTNTGELFF	-	-	TRBV7-2	TRBJ2-2
TGTGCCAGCAGCTTATTTGTAGCGGGGCAAGAGACCCAGTACTTC	CASSLFVAGQETQYF	TRBD2	many	TRBV11-2	TRBJ2-5
TGCGCCAGCAGCCCTCCGGGGGGTAGTAATGAAAAACTGTTTTTT	CASSPPGGSNEKLFF	-	many	TRBV4-1	TRBJ1-4
TGTGCCAGCAGCTTAGGACAACAATATAATTCACCCCTCCACTTT	CASSLGQQYNSPLHF	-	few	TRBV7-8	TRBJ1-6
TGTGCCAGCAGTTACGGTTCTGGTGAGCAGTTCTTC	CASSYGSGEQFF	-	-	TRBV6-2/TRBV6-3	TRBJ2-1
TGTGCCAGCAGTCTACCTGGGATTAGCGGTGAAGCTTTCTTT	CASSLPGISGEAFF	-	few	TRBV12-3/TRBV12-4	TRBJ1-1
TGTGCCACCAGCAGAGATATGACGGGATTTAACAATGGCTACACCTTC	CATSRDMTGFNNGYTF	-	-	TRBV15	TRBJ1-2
TGTGCCAGCAGTTTACGAGGGTACGGGGATACGCAGTATTTT	CASSLRGYGDTQYF	-	-	TRBV28	TRBJ2-3
TGTGCCAGCAGCTTAGAGGTGTCGGCCGTGGACACTGAAGCTTTCTTT	CASSLEVSAVDTEAFF	-	many	TRBV7-2	TRBJ1-1
TGTGCCAGCAGTTCCAGGGATACAGGGGAGCTGTTTTTT	CASSSRDTGELFF	-	many	TRBV6-2/TRBV6-3	TRBJ2-2
TGTGCCAGCAGCCCTGAGGTAGAAAGCACAGATACGCAGTATTTT	CASSPEVESTDTQYF	-	-	TRBV12-3/TRBV12-4	TRBJ2-3
TGCAGTGCTAGAGATTTCGGGGGCTGGGACTATGGCTACACCTTC	CSARDFGGWDYGYTF	-	-	TRBV20-1	TRBJ1-2